The clone carrying this T cell receptor beta chain has a single count. These data come from a study of blood T cell repertoires in COVID-19. Study-level background: The United States, Italy and Spain were the sources of the acute and convalescent COVID-19 samples. T cells, B-cell-depleted T cells, or PBMCs provided the cDNA or gDNA that served as material.

The CDR3 length is 18 residues. V was clipped by 5 bases and J by 0 bases, with 20 bases between them. Germline V lookup: CDR1 SGHTA, CDR2 FQGTGA. Methods used by the authors: Reference gene primer amplification gave estimated nucleated cell counts. Measured with immunoSEQ multiplex PCR; TCRdb has only the in-frame clones, and not every one. V and J calls and clone size are copied from that table; D and trimming were computed from the DNA. This sample has tens of thousands of clones; roughly 86% occur once, and the top ten carry around 6.3%. The sequencing sample was made of peripheral blood. This TCR was recovered from a woman aged 45-65 years with acute or convalescent COVID-19. The chain is built from TRBV7-3 and TRBJ2-1; tentatively, D is TRBD2 (6 bases). The chain's CDR3 is CASSPQKPSASSYNEQFF. The CDR3 DNA reads TGTGCCAGCAGCCCCCAAAAACCTAGCGCTAGCTCCTACAATGAGCAGTTCTTC.